The clone carrying this T cell receptor beta chain was seen once. Its antigen is currently unknown. The sample is drawn from a study of cytomegalovirus exposure and HLA in healthy donors. Germline lookup yields CDR1 SGHTS and CDR2 YDEGEE. The CDR3 consists of 15 residues. V shed 4 bases and J 4 bases; nucleotides not matched to a gene: 8. PCR used 60 Vbeta primers and 13 Jbeta primers. TCRdb keeps only in-frame clones here, not all; method: immunoSEQ multiplex PCR. The sample includes approximately 110,000 clones, 65% to 75% of them seen just once. General study points: Compared with the roughly 700-donor mean, an Asian-associated ancestry cluster reportedly had fewer N-insertions, according to a later analysis. Later analysis showed TCR association rates varying by HLA locus, highest for DRB1 and lowest for HLA-C.

This sequence was found in a woman in her forties or fifties in good health and CMV-seropositive. The gene calls are TRBV5-8 and TRBJ2-1, with 7 bases that match TRBD1. Sequencing input: PBMCs. The CDR3 reads CASSSQGVLYNEQFF. The CDR3 nucleotides read TGTGCCAGCAGCAGCCAGGGGGTCCTTTACAATGAGCAGTTCTTC.